What follows are 10 T cell receptor beta chains derived from one specimen sequenced in a study. MiXCR, run by TCRdb on the 5' RACE reads, gives a single entry per CDR3 protein. Of roughly 6,600 distinct CDR3 sequences in the sample, 59% were seen once. Sequenced material: tumor-infiltrating memory CD4+ T cells sorted from the breast tumor. The subset: memory CD4+ T cells, CD4+CD45RO+CD25-. Source of these receptors: a female donor with breast cancer.

On this clonotype itself: An end of the junction differs from the germline gene, which may be a read error. The chain carries TRBV5-6 and TRBJ2-7, with 8 nucleotides matching TRBD2. The CDR3 loop spans 14 amino acids. Germline-derived CDR1 and CDR2 are SGHDT and YYEEEE. The CDR3 DNA sequence: TGTGCCAGCAGCTTCGGACTAGCAGCCTACGGGCAGTACTTC. Translated: CASSFGLAAYGQYF.

In its sample, this clonotype is large. This chain uses TRBV29-1 with TRBJ2-7, with 7 bases aligning to TRBD2. Per germline, CDR1 SQVTM and CDR2 ANQGSEA. The CDR3 runs 13 residues. V was clipped by 7 bases and J by 7 bases; unmatched bases: 13. The CDR3 DNA reads TGCAGCGCATCCCTCGGGTCCGGGGGGGAGCAGTACTTC. It codes for CSASLGSGGEQYF.

V gene TRBV29-1 combines with J gene TRBJ2-1; no reliable D call. Germline lookup yields CDR1 SQVTM and CDR2 ANQGSEA. Trimming took off 3 bases at V and 4 bases at J, with 7 bases between the two ends. The CDR3 runs 12 residues. CDR3 in amino acids: CSVESSYNEQFF. Here the CDR3 DNA reads TGCAGCGTTGAGTCTTCGTACAATGAGCAGTTCTTC.

This chain joins TRBV5-1 and TRBJ2-1, with D hard to call. Germline CDR1 is SGHRS and CDR2 is YFSETQ. With 0 bases removed from V and 5 bases from J, the gap between germline ends came to 6 bases. The CDR3 sequence is 13 residues long. The CDR3 DNA reads as TGCGCCAGCAGCTTGGGGGATAACAATGAGCAGTTCTTC. Encoded protein: CASSLGDNNEQFF.

This clonotype was detected a few times. The gene calls are TRBV5-1 and TRBJ2-1; D remains ambiguous. The CDR3 spans 17 residues. Deletions cut 1 base from V and 0 bases from J, with 14 bases between. Germline V lookup: CDR1 SGHRS, CDR2 YFSETQ. The CDR3 reads CASSLTNLGSSYNEQFF. CDR3 coding DNA: TGCGCCAGCAGCTTGACCAACTTGGGCAGCTCCTACAATGAGCAGTTCTTC.

This rearrangement joins TRBV12-3 or TRBV12-4 to TRBJ2-7, with D unclear. The length of the CDR3 is 15 residues. V was pared by 3 bases and J by 2 bases, with 14 bases between. This CDR3 is CASSFGYSSTYEQYF. For the CDR3, the DNA is TGTGCCAGCAGTTTCGGCTATTCGAGTACCTACGAGCAGTACTTC.

This clonotype has only a few counts. This chain links TRBV12-3 or TRBV12-4 with TRBJ1-1, with 11 positions matching TRBD1. The CDR3 spans 17 residues. The J segment lost 5 bases and the V segment lost 1 base, leaving 9 bases of the junction unmatched. In DNA form, the CDR3 reads TGTGCCAGCAGTTTAGGAGGACAGGGGGCAAGCGGGACTGAAGCTTTCTTT. Translating gives CASSLGGQGASGTEAFF.

This clonotype was recorded a few times. V and J are TRBV6-2 or TRBV6-3 and TRBJ1-3; D not resolved. Trimming cost V 3 bases and J 8 bases, with 8 bases left between them. CDR3 size: 12 residues. Looked up from germline, CDR1 is MNHEY and CDR2 is SVGEGT. As DNA, the CDR3 is TGTGCCAGCAGTTATCATCGGGACACCATATATTTT. This translates into CASSYHRDTIYF.

This clonotype appeared a single time. The chain couples TRBV7-2 to TRBJ1-6, with 12 nucleotides matching TRBD1. The CDR3 totals 17 residues. Germline lookup yields CDR1 SGHTA and CDR2 FQGNSA. V was clipped by 4 bases and J by 8 bases; unmatched bases: 9. CDR3 bases: TGTGCCAGCAGCTCCGGGGACAGGGGGCGTGGGTATTCACCCCTCCACTTT. Its protein product is CASSSGDRGRGYSPLHF.

This chain connects TRBV10-3 to TRBJ2-1; 9 nucleotides agree with TRBD1. The germline V gene encodes CDR1 ENHRY and CDR2 SYGVKD. V lost 5 bases and J lost 7; bases outside the gene matches: 6. CDR3 length equals 14 residues. The CDR3 loop is CAISPGQGLNEQFF. CDR3 in DNA: TGTGCCATCAGTCCGGGACAGGGACTGAATGAGCAGTTCTTC.